This is a list of T cell receptor beta chains from one sample in a study of lymphopenia after photon versus proton radiotherapy. Assay: immunoSEQ multiplex PCR; the TCRdb copy retains only in-frame clones and omits some. The sample has over 4,500 clones, 60% to 70% seen once. The sample consisted of peripheral blood, taken from a patient treated with proton-based radiotherapy. These receptors came from a man older than 75 with esophageal cancer. The conserved cysteine and the conserved F or W are not part of the CDR3 here. A D gene is named only where the DNA matches it firmly.

j_gene | v_gene | d_gene | CDR3aa
TRBJ2-7 | TRBV4-2 | TRBD1 | ASSQVLGTGSGEQY
TRBJ2-3 | TRBV5-1 | TRBD2 | ASSSATSGVPDTQY
TRBJ2-5 | TRBV5-1 | - | ASSLGISTAETQY
TRBJ2-2 | TRBV7-2 | - | ASSLARGNTGELF
TRBJ1-4 | TRBV5-4 | - | ASSSDPNEKLF
TRBJ2-7 | TRBV6-1 | TRBD1 | ASSDRDRGNEQY
TRBJ1-4 | TRBV28 | TRBD1 | ASRLNRGLYEKLF
TRBJ1-1 | TRBV18 | - | ASSPGWENTEAF
TRBJ2-6 | TRBV7-2 | - | ASSLRRPGANVLT
TRBJ2-1 | TRBV9 | - | ASSVAAPRNEQF
TRBJ2-3 | TRBV27 | - | ASSLTSYKDTQY
TRBJ2-3 | TRBV9 | - | ASSVRLVGTDTQY
TRBJ1-2 | TRBV19 | TRBD1 | ASSWTGGDYGYT
TRBJ1-4 | TRBV27 | TRBD1 | ASSSEGQEKLF
TRBJ2-4 | TRBV21-1 | - | ASFISGTGAKNIQY
TRBJ2-2 | TRBV6-7 | - | ASSEGQGIDTGELF
TRBJ1-5 | TRBV7-6 | - | ASSLRRGPYSNQPQH
TRBJ2-7 | TRBV21-1 | - | ASSQVLGTGSGEQY
TRBJ1-2 | TRBV7-2 | - | ASRPPGNYGYT
TRBJ2-1 | TRBV7-6 | TRBD2 | ASSLGTSGEYEQF
TRBJ1-5 | TRBV30 | TRBD1 | AWNRDRGGIQPQH
TRBJ1-3 | TRBV7-8 | - | ASSQDFGSSGNTIY
TRBJ2-3 | TRBV11-1 | TRBD2 | ASSLNSGSIADTQY
TRBJ2-7 | TRBV5-1 | - | ASSLEGRSIDEQY
TRBJ2-5 | TRBV9 | - | ASHREIQNTAQETQY
TRBJ2-2 | TRBV7-7 | - | ASRPGTDTGELF
TRBJ2-7 | TRBV29-1 | TRBD2 | SVSSSGRVRYEQY
TRBJ2-7 | TRBV11-2 | - | ASSLAFGGYEQY
TRBJ1-4 | TRBV27 | - | ASSLVYRALKTNEKLF
TRBJ1-1 | TRBV28 | - | ASSPTGISNTEAF
TRBJ1-6 | TRBV11-3 | - | ASSPTRASSYNSPLH
TRBJ1-5 | TRBV19 | - | ASSIGTAPGQPQH
TRBJ2-1 | TRBV9 | - | ASSVVGSYNEQF
TRBJ2-4 | TRBV10-1 | TRBD2 | ASSESTSGGSKNIQY
TRBJ2-3 | TRBV21-1 | - | ASSVASDTQY
TRBJ2-2 | TRBV19 | - | ASSRPEVTGELF
TRBJ1-1 | TRBV11-2 | - | ASRLGVGRTAF
TRBJ2-1 | TRBV7-7 | TRBD2 | ASSLVVAGGHNEQF
TRBJ2-7 | TRBV5-8 | TRBD1 | ASSSLGTGLDYEQY
TRBJ2-5 | TRBV30 | - | AWSQGQGETQY
TRBJ1-3 | TRBV30 | - | AWNSWRGDSGNTIY
TRBJ2-1 | TRBV7-2 | - | ASSLGRVNEQF
TRBJ2-7 | TRBV5-1 | - | ASSWGRAVLTYEQY
TRBJ1-4 | TRBV11-3 | - | ASSLAGPAGEKLF
TRBJ2-4 | TRBV7-9 | - | ASRPDTLAKNIQY
TRBJ2-2 | TRBV10-1 | - | ASSEGGSNTGELF
TRBJ2-3 | TRBV14 | - | ASSPSTDTQY
TRBJ1-2 | TRBV9 | TRBD1 | ASSVEDRGVVGYT
TRBJ2-4 | TRBV7-9 | - | ASSFKGLLTKNIQY
TRBJ1-2 | TRBV5-4 | - | ASSLARTTNYGYT
TRBJ2-7 | TRBV23-1 | - | ASSQSGDGSYEQY
TRBJ2-2 | TRBV11-3 | - | ASSLAGSGTGELF
TRBJ1-1 | TRBV4-3 | - | ASSQDWRGGNTEAF